What follows are 32 T cell receptor beta chains derived from one specimen sequenced in a study of cytotoxic CD8 clonotypes in ibrutinib-treated CLL. Generated by immunoSEQ multiplex PCR, the TCRdb table keeps only in-frame clones and is missing some. Of about 97,000 clones detected, approximately 77% appear once; the ten largest clones hold approximately 25%. The source was PBMCs, collected after 24 months of ibrutinib treatment. These receptors came from a human donor with chronic lymphocytic leukemia.

V usage is TRBV5-1 and J usage is TRBJ2-4, with TRBD2 matching over 9 bases. With V trimmed by 4 bases and J by 3 bases, 17 bases remained unmatched. Germline CDR1 reads SGHRS; CDR2 reads YFSETQ. CDR3 length: 19 residues. CDR3 sequence (DNA): TGCGCCAGCAGCCAATCCGGGACTAGCTCCCACGAGGGCAAAAACATTCAGTACTTC. It specifies CASSQSGTSSHEGKNIQYF.

This clone was detected a few times. V and J are TRBV11-2 and TRBJ2-1; 10 positions agree with TRBD1. Germline CDR1 SGHAT, CDR2 FQNNGV. Trimming at V came to 5 bases and at J to 4 bases, leaving 5 bases not matched to a gene. The CDR3 is 15 residues long. CDR3 in amino acids: CASSVRDRGYNEQFF. The CDR3 bases are TGTGCCAGCAGCGTACGGGACAGGGGATACAATGAGCAGTTCTTC.

This clone is termed medium-sized. The CDR3 bases are TGTGCCAGCAGTTGGGGGGACAGGGACGAGCAGTACTTC. Its protein product is CASSWGDRDEQYF. The chain is built from TRBV27 and TRBJ2-7, with TRBD1 matching 9 bases. The CDR3 consists of 13 residues. J was trimmed by 5 bases and V by 4 bases; bases with no gene match: 3. Germline lookup yields CDR1 MNHEY and CDR2 SMNVEV (reference sequence).

The table lists this clone with a few counts. J is TRBJ2-7 and V is TRBV19, with D perhaps matching TRBD2 (6 bases). Trimming removed 4 bases from V and 1 base from J, with 8 bases in between. The CDR3 is made up of 13 amino acids. CDR1 is LNHDA, CDR2 SQIVND, per germline (reference sequence). The CDR3 nucleotides are TGTGCCAGTAGTAGCGGGAAGTCCTACGAGCAGTACTTC. Encoded protein: CASSSGKSYEQYF. Complete variable domain (other parts from reference TRBV19 and TRBJ2-7): DGGITQSPKYLFRKEGQNVTLSCEQNLNHDAMYWYRQDPGQGLRLIYYSQIVNDFQKGDIAEGYSVSREKKESFPLTVTSAQKNPTAFYLCASSSGKSYEQYFGPGTRLTVT.

This clone has only a few counts. The V call is TRBV9, the J call TRBJ1-5, with D maybe TRBD1 (5 bases). The V gene lost 3 bases and the J gene lost 2 bases, with 12 bases spanning the gap. Germline CDR1 and CDR2: SGDLS and YYNGEE. This CDR3 has 15 residues. CDR3 in amino acids: CASSDGTMGNQPQHF. The DNA for the CDR3 is TGTGCCAGCAGCGACGGGACGATGGGCAATCAGCCCCAGCATTTT.

This clone was seen only once. J is TRBJ2-2 and V is TRBV6-5; the match to TRBD1 covers 9 bases. The CDR3 sequence is 15 residues long. The trim removed 6 bases at V and 0 bases at J, leaving 2 bases unmatched. Germline V gene lookup returns CDR1 MNHEY and CDR2 SVGAGI. CDR3 in DNA: TGTGCCAGCAGCCGACAGGGGGCGAACACCGGGGAGCTGTTTTTT. Its translation: CASSRQGANTGELFF.

This chain uses TRBV5-1 with TRBJ2-7; D unclear. The CDR3 loop spans 13 amino acids. Germline V lookup: CDR1 SGHRS, CDR2 YFSETQ. V lost 0 bases, J lost 1 base, and 5 bases lay in between. CDR3 nucleotides: TGCGCCAGCAGCTTGGTCGGGTCCTACGAGCAGTACTTC. Translation gives CASSLVGSYEQYF. The full variable domain, in which reference TRBV5-1 and TRBJ2-7 provide the parts outside the CDR3, is KAGVTQTPRYLIKTRGQQVTLSCSPISGHRSVSWYQQTPGQGLQFLFEYFSETQRNKGNFPGRFSGRQFSNSRSEMNVSTLELGDSALYLCASSLVGSYEQYFGPGTRLTVT.

V is TRBV30 and J is TRBJ1-4, with D possibly matching TRBD1 (5 bases). CDR3 length: 13 amino acids. Germline-derived CDR1 and CDR2 are GTSNPN and SVGIG (reference sequence). V lost 2 bases, J lost 12 bases, and 16 bases lay in between. For the CDR3, the DNA is TGTGCCTGGAGTCGGGACTTAAACGGCCAACTGTTTTTT. Amino acids: CAWSRDLNGQLFF.

This clone has more than one count but fewer than ten. The junction departs from the called germline gene at one end, perhaps through a read error. The chain employs TRBV7-7 and TRBJ2-7; 9 bases line up with TRBD1. Germline-derived CDR1 and CDR2 are SSHAT and FNYEAQ (reference sequence). The CDR3 is 14 residues long. The CDR3 DNA is TGTGCTAGCAGCCCCGGGACAGGGTCATACGAGCAGTACTTC. Encoded protein: CASSPGTGSYEQYF.

The chain has TRBV7-6 and TRBJ2-3; perhaps TRBD2 as D (5 bases). Germline CDR1 SGHVS, CDR2 FNYEAQ. Trimming stripped 2 bases from V and 0 bases from J, with 18 bases between. This CDR3 is 18 amino acids long. The CDR3 region has the DNA TGTGCCAGCAGCTTAACACTAGGGCTTACCTTAAGCACAGATACGCAGTATTTT. Protein: CASSLTLGLTLSTDTQYF. Complete variable domain (other parts from reference TRBV7-6 and TRBJ2-3): GAGVSQSPRYKVTKRGQDVALRCDPISGHVSLYWYRQALGQGPEFLTYFNYEAQQDKSGLPNDRFSAERPEGSISTLTIQRTEQRDSAMYRCASSLTLGLTLSTDTQYFGPGTRLTVL.

This chain joins TRBV5-1 and TRBJ2-1, with 9 positions matching TRBD1. CDR3 length: 15 amino acids. The J segment lost 10 bases and the V segment lost 0 bases, leaving 8 bases of the junction unmatched. CDR1 and CDR2 (germline): SGHRS, YFSETQ. The CDR3 sequence: CASSLEQGAGREQFF. In nucleotides, the CDR3 is TGCGCCAGCAGCTTGGAACAGGGGGCGGGCAGGGAGCAGTTCTTC.

This chain uses TRBV15 with TRBJ2-1, with TRBD2 identical over 11 bases. Germline CDR1 LNHNV, CDR2 YYDKDF (reference sequence). CDR3 length equals 18 residues. The trim removed 0 bases at V and 6 bases at J, leaving 10 bases unmatched. The CDR3 loop is CATSRDRGALAGANEQFF. The CDR3 nucleotides read TGTGCCACCAGCAGAGATAGGGGGGCACTAGCGGGAGCCAATGAGCAGTTCTTC.

The chain joins TRBV28 to TRBJ1-4; D may be TRBD1 (5 bases). The length of the CDR3 is 15 residues. V gave up 5 bases and J gave up 7 bases, with 17 bases separating them. Germline V gene lookup returns CDR1 MDHEN and CDR2 SYDVKM. The CDR3 region has the DNA TGTGCCAGCAGTAGGCTCCAGGGTTTGAGTGAAAAACTGTTTTTT. This gives the protein CASSRLQGLSEKLFF.

The rearrangement joins TRBV7-2 to TRBJ2-2; D could derive from TRBD1 or TRBD2 (5 bases each). Trimming shortened V by 5 bases and J by 6 bases, and 7 bases separated the two germline ends. This CDR3 has 12 amino acids. Germline V lookup: CDR1 SGHTA, CDR2 FQGNSA. The CDR3 spells CASSRGAGELFF. CDR3 DNA: TGTGCCAGCAGCAGGGGAGCCGGGGAGCTGTTTTTT.

The genes are TRBV13 and TRBJ2-7, with TRBD2 identical over 14 bases. The CDR3 covers 14 residues. Losses at the gene ends were 5 bases for V and 4 bases for J; bases not matched to a gene: 1. Germline V gene data show CDR1 as PRHDT and CDR2 as FYEKMQ (reference sequence). The CDR3 reads CASSRTSGRYEQYF. CDR3 DNA: TGTGCCAGCAGCAGGACTAGCGGGAGGTACGAGCAGTACTTC.

This chain connects TRBV6-5 to TRBJ1-6; D unresolved. Looked up from germline, CDR1 is MNHEY and CDR2 is SVGAGI. Trimming stripped 1 base from V and 12 bases from J, with 7 bases between. This CDR3 is 12 amino acids long. CDR3 in amino acids: CASSYWLGPLHF. The CDR3 coding sequence is TGTGCCAGCAGTTACTGGCTGGGACCCCTCCACTTT.

This rearrangement joins TRBV7-9 to TRBJ2-1, with D uncertain. Trimming left V 8 bases short and J 12 bases short, with 14 bases between. Germline-derived CDR1 and CDR2 are SEHNR and FQNEAQ (reference sequence). This CDR3 is built from 11 residues. CDR3 in amino acids: CASGSPDLQFF. In nucleotides, the CDR3 is TGTGCCAGCGGGTCCCCGGACCTGCAGTTCTTC.

The J gene is TRBJ2-4, the V gene TRBV19, with a possible D match to TRBD1 (5 bases). Germline CDR1 LNHDA, CDR2 SQIVND (reference sequence). Trimming stripped 6 bases from V and 0 bases from J, with 12 bases between. The CDR3 is 15 amino acids. In DNA, the CDR3 is TGTGCCAGTAGCCCACAGGAGCTAGCCAAAAACATTCAGTACTTC. Its translation: CASSPQELAKNIQYF.

V gene TRBV7-3 combines with J gene TRBJ2-3; weak D call: TRBD2 (5 bases). The ends were cut back, 2 bases at V and 4 bases at J, with 10 bases in the middle. Per germline, CDR1 SGHTA and CDR2 FQGTGA. CDR3 length: 14 amino acids. The CDR3 region has the DNA TGTGCCAGCAGCTTATGGGAGTTTCCAGATACGCAGTATTTT. Translation: CASSLWEFPDTQYF.

The gene calls are TRBV23-1 and TRBJ2-1; D is ambiguous. TRBV23-1 is identified as an open reading frame with a role that is uncertain. There are 9 residues in the CDR3. Deletions cut 6 bases from V and 10 bases from J, with 4 bases between. The CDR3 protein is CASRREQFF. CDR3 nucleotide sequence: TGCGCCAGCAGGCGGGAGCAGTTCTTC.

The genes are TRBV18 and TRBJ1-6, with a weak D call TRBD1 (5 bases). The CDR3 loop spans 14 amino acids. Trimming pared 4 bases from V and 6 bases from J, leaving 10 bases between. The germline V gene has CDR1 KGHSH and CDR2 LQKENI. This CDR3 reads CASSQQETNSPLHF. The CDR3 DNA follows: TGTGCCAGCTCACAACAGGAAACTAATTCACCCCTCCACTTT.

The V call is TRBV2, the J call TRBJ2-7, with 9 bases that match TRBD1. This CDR3 spans 15 amino acids. V trimming: 5 bases; J trimming: 0 bases; junction bases outside the gene matches: 5. Germline V gene lookup returns CDR1 SNHLY and CDR2 FYNNEI. The CDR3 coding sequence is TGTGCCAGCAGTTACGACAGGGGGAACTCCTACGAGCAGTACTTC. This codes for CASSYDRGNSYEQYF.

A single count supports this clone. The rearrangement uses TRBV6-1 and TRBJ2-3; 7 nucleotides line up with TRBD2. Germline lookup yields CDR1 MNHNS and CDR2 SASEGT. J gave up 4 bases and V 3 bases, and 7 bases lay outside the gene matches. CDR3 length equals 15 residues. The CDR3 region is CASSEGWGGADTQYF. In DNA, the CDR3 is TGTGCCAGCAGTGAGGGATGGGGGGGGGCAGATACGCAGTATTTT.

This clone was picked up a small number of times. V usage is TRBV6-6 and J usage is TRBJ2-1; D might be TRBD1 or TRBD2, each matching 5 bases. Trimming took off 2 bases at V and 5 bases at J, with 13 bases between the two ends. The CDR3 is 15 amino acids. Looked up from germline, CDR1 is MNHNY and CDR2 is SVGAGI (reference sequence). Written as DNA, the CDR3 is TGTGCCAGCAGTTACCCCGGGACGGACCACAATGAGCAGTTCTTC. The encoded protein is CASSYPGTDHNEQFF.

This clone has just a few counts. This chain joins TRBV19 and TRBJ1-2; D gene uncertain. The germline V gene encodes CDR1 LNHDA and CDR2 SQIVND (reference sequence). The length of the CDR3 is 13 residues. V lost 3 bases, J lost 7 bases, and 12 bases lay in between. This CDR3 is CASSMAASGGYTF. As DNA, the CDR3 is TGTGCCAGTAGTATGGCAGCTTCGGGTGGCTACACCTTC. The full variable domain, rest sourced from reference TRBV19 and TRBJ1-2, is DGGITQSPKYLFRKEGQNVTLSCEQNLNHDAMYWYRQDPGQGLRLIYYSQIVNDFQKGDIAEGYSVSREKKESFPLTVTSAQKNPTAFYLCASSMAASGGYTFGSGTRLTVV.

Only one count was recorded for this clone. The chain has TRBV14 and TRBJ1-1, with 7 bases that match TRBD1. CDR3 size: 15 residues. Unmatched junction bases numbered 6, after V lost 5 bases and J lost 0 bases. From germline, CDR1 is SGHDN and CDR2 FVKESK. CDR3 nucleotide sequence: TGTGCCAGCAGCTGGGACAGAGTCATGAACACTGAAGCTTTCTTT. It encodes CASSWDRVMNTEAFF.

This chain joins TRBV28 and TRBJ1-2; D is perhaps TRBD1 (5 bases). CDR3 size: 15 residues. Germline values: CDR1 MDHEN, CDR2 SYDVKM. Between the trimmed V and J ends, which lost 3 bases and 0 bases, there was a span of 11 bases. The CDR3, as DNA: TGTGCCAGCAGTTTTTCCGGGGGAGCTAACTATGGCTACACCTTC. Amino acids: CASSFSGGANYGYTF.

CDR3 region: CASSVWKETQYF. The CDR3, as DNA: TGTGCCAGCAGCGTCTGGAAAGAGACCCAGTACTTC. The chain has TRBV28 and TRBJ2-5; D is undetermined. The germline V gene has CDR1 MDHEN and CDR2 SYDVKM. The CDR3 length is 12 residues. The V end was cut by 6 bases, the J end by 3 bases, with 8 bases between.

Here the CDR3 DNA reads TGTGCCAGCAGCGCCACCGGGACAGCTTACCAAGAGACCCAGTACTTC. Its protein product is CASSATGTAYQETQYF. The rearrangement links TRBV9 to TRBJ2-5; 7 nucleotides match TRBD1. Looked up from germline, CDR1 is SGDLS and CDR2 is YYNGEE. This CDR3 spans 16 amino acids. V trimming: 3 bases; J trimming: 0 bases; junction bases outside the gene matches: 8.

This chain's CDR3 is CASSEGTGASYEQYF. The CDR3 region has the DNA TGTGCCAGCAGTGAAGGGACAGGGGCCTCCTACGAGCAGTACTTC. The rearrangement links TRBV6-1 to TRBJ2-7; TRBD1 agrees at 9 bases. With V trimmed by 1 base and J by 0 bases, 1 base remained unmatched. The CDR3 is made up of 15 amino acids. Germline assignment: CDR1 MNHNS and CDR2 SASEGT.

The chain links TRBV27 to TRBJ1-2, with 9 bases that match TRBD1. J was trimmed by 4 bases and V by 5 bases; bases with no gene match: 5. The CDR3 runs 14 residues. Germline V CDR1 and CDR2: MNHEY, SMNVEV (reference sequence). CDR3 nucleotide sequence: TGTGCCAGCAGTCCATGGGACAGGGCCTATGGCTACACCTTC. Protein product: CASSPWDRAYGYTF.

The V gene is TRBV27, the J gene TRBJ1-6; a weak D match, TRBD1 (6 bases). Germline assignment: CDR1 MNHEY and CDR2 SMNVEV (reference sequence). V was clipped by 8 bases and J by 9 bases, with 17 bases between them. CDR3 length: 14 residues. This chain's CDR3 is CASSVTQGGSPLHF. CDR3 DNA sequence: TGTGCCAGCTCCGTCACACAGGGCGGTTCACCCCTCCACTTT.